The entry below gives a single T cell receptor (beta chain) sequence along with its context. What this receptor recognizes is not known. The sample holds no much larger clone one base away, and base qualities are not on file. The sample belongs to a study of T cell changes during pregnancy in multiple sclerosis (dated by TCRdb to about 2019). Notes on the research overall: Changes in the T cell repertoire over the course of pregnancy were examined in this study in women with multiple sclerosis.

Libraries were made using the immunoSEQ multiplex PCR assay. Imported from immuneACCESS, the table was reduced by TCRdb to in-frame sequences with V and J called. These copies leave out some clones; in studies compared against another copy, an unresolved V gene accounts for under half, and the cause of the remainder is not known. The sample has roughly 60,000 clones on record, 90% of them singletons. The ten largest clones represent around 2.1% of the sample. The clonotype comes from a female donor in good health, enrolled as a control in a pregnancy study. This material consisted of peripheral blood, taken in the second trimester of pregnancy.

The CDR3 is CASTRPGGEQYF. The DNA sequence reads TGCGCCAGCACGCGGCCGGGAGGGGAGCAGTACTTC. This receptor chain uses TRBV4-1 and TRBJ2-7, and TRBD2 aligns with 8 junction nucleotides. The germline V and J ends show losses of 7 bases and 7 bases respectively, and no gene match explains 6 bases of the junction. The CDR3, cysteine through phenylalanine, is 12 amino acids long. Solely the CDR3 DNA is kept, with 36 bases framed from the first base. The germline V gene specifies MGHRA as CDR1 and YSYEKL as CDR2.